A single sample is the source of the 23 T cell receptor beta chains below, sequenced in a study of blood T cells in healthy people across ages. Through a sample-barcoded 5' primer and a J-beta primer mix, a second PCR was run for roughly 7 to 12 cycles. TCRdb passed the 5' RACE reads through MiXCR, listing each CDR3 protein once. The data hold about 570,000 distinct CDR3 sequences, with approximately 26% observed a single time. These same records also appear under a second study, on T cells of mothers and their children.

Sample: blood. The receptors derive from a boy younger than 10 in good health.

This chain uses TRBV3-1 with TRBJ2-7; no clear D. This CDR3 contains 14 residues. Germline loops: CDR1 LGHDT, CDR2 YNNKEL (reference sequence). V lost 0 bases and J lost 6, with 12 bases in between. The DNA of the CDR3 is TGTGCCAGCAGCCAAGATCCCGCGCTGACCGAGCAGTACTTC. Translating it yields CASSQDPALTEQYF.

J is TRBJ2-1 and V is TRBV29-1; 8 bases are a match to TRBD2. In germline, CDR1 is SQVTM, CDR2 ANQGSEA. The ends lost 3 bases at V and 8 bases at J; junction bases unmatched: 12. The CDR3 length is 15 residues. CDR3: CSVEAPGLVIYEQFF. The DNA of the CDR3 is TGCAGCGTTGAGGCCCCGGGACTAGTTATCTATGAGCAGTTCTTC.

The sample holds a few counts of this clonotype. J is TRBJ1-4 and V is TRBV10-3; TRBD1 matches 7 bases. The CDR3 has 13 residues. The germline gives CDR1 ENHRY, CDR2 SYGVKD. The ends lost 3 bases at V and 7 bases at J; junction bases unmatched: 2. The CDR3 loop is CAISEQGSEKLFF. The CDR3 coding sequence is TGTGCCATCAGTGAACAGGGGAGTGAAAAACTGTTTTTT.

To note about this clonotype: The CDR3 does not end in the conserved phenylalanine or tryptophan, so this is likely a read error. The DNA is omitted, as the CDR3 cannot be located on it reliably, and the CDR3 follows TCRdb's listing. The chain has TRBV21-1 and TRBJ2-5; the table names TRBD1, a call not compared with the DNA. TRBV21-1 is a recognized pseudogene. The CDR3 is made up of 17 amino acids, end residues included. CDR3 sequence reads: CASSIKQGSTRFDEQYL.

This chain connects TRBV5-1 to TRBJ2-5, with 12 positions matching TRBD2. With the DNA end fitting TRBJ2-7 better, the J assignment may be wrong. The CDR3 length is 14 residues. Germline V gene lookup returns CDR1 SGHRS and CDR2 YFSETQ. CDR3 in DNA: TGCGCCAGCAGCTCACTAGCGGGAGGTTACGAGCAGTACTTC. Translation: CASSSLAGGYEQYF.

There are a few counts of this clonotype. The chain carries TRBV12-3 or TRBV12-4 and TRBJ2-1; TRBD2 agrees at 7 bases. The trim removed 4 bases at V and 4 bases at J, leaving 7 bases unmatched. The CDR3 runs 15 residues. As DNA, the CDR3 is TGTGCCAGCAGTTCCCTAGCGGTGATTTACAATGAGCAGTTCTTC. Protein sequence: CASSSLAVIYNEQFF.

This chain links TRBV27 with TRBJ1-6, with 9 bases matching TRBD1. CDR3 length equals 16 residues. The trim removed 3 bases at V and 10 bases at J, leaving 10 bases unmatched. Germline-derived CDR1 and CDR2 are MNHEY and SMNVEV (reference sequence). CDR3 in DNA: TGTGCCAGCAGTTTTCAAATCGGGACAGGGAACTCACCCCTCCACTTT. This translates into CASSFQIGTGNSPLHF.

This clonotype was seen a few times. The chain uses TRBV5-1 and TRBJ2-1; D gene ambiguous. CDR3 length equals 14 residues. With 1 base removed from V and 2 bases from J, the gap between germline ends came to 7 bases. CDR1 and CDR2 from the germline V gene are SGHRS and YFSETQ. CDR3 nucleotides: TGCGCCAGCAGCTTGACTTGGGCCTACAATGAGCAGTTCTTC. This gives the protein CASSLTWAYNEQFF.

The chain joins TRBV28 to TRBJ1-2, with D uncertain. Germline V CDR1 and CDR2: MDHEN, SYDVKM. The CDR3 sequence is 17 residues long. Between the trimmed V and J ends, which lost 3 bases and 2 bases, there was a span of 19 bases. The CDR3 coding sequence is TGTGCCAGCAGTTTCGCGGGGTTGGCTGTTTGGAACTATGGCTACACCTTC. Encoded protein: CASSFAGLAVWNYGYTF.

A note on this clonotype: One base away lies a much larger clone, so this may be a sequencing read error. This rearrangement joins TRBV4-3 to TRBJ2-5, with 7 nucleotides matching TRBD2. This CDR3 region has 17 residues. CDR1 and CDR2 from the germline V gene are LGHNA and YSLEER. CDR3 loop: CASGQGEGDTYQETQYF. The CDR3 DNA is TGCGCCAGCGGCCAAGGGGAGGGAGATACGTACCAAGAGACCCAGTACTTC.

This clonotype was observed a few times. The chain recombines TRBV7-9 with TRBJ2-1; 7 bases align to TRBD1. Germline lookup yields CDR1 SEHNR and CDR2 FQNEAQ (reference sequence). This CDR3 has 15 residues. The J segment lost 3 bases and the V segment lost 5 bases, leaving 7 bases of the junction unmatched. As DNA, the CDR3 is TGTGCCAGCAGCCGGCCGGGACAGAACTACAATGAGCAGTTCTTC. This encodes CASSRPGQNYNEQFF.

In its sample, this clonotype was seen a few times. The gene calls are TRBV7-9 and TRBJ2-5; the match to TRBD2 covers 9 bases. Germline lookup yields CDR1 SEHNR and CDR2 FQNEAQ (reference sequence). This CDR3 has 19 residues. Trimming at V came to 4 bases and at J to 3 bases, leaving 18 bases not matched to a gene. CDR3 in DNA: TGTGCCAGCAGCTCATTGACCACTAGCGGGCACATACCAAAAGAGACCCAGTACTTC. Translation gives CASSSLTTSGHIPKETQYF.

V is TRBV27 and J is TRBJ2-2; possibly TRBD2 for D (5 bases). V lost 3 bases and J 7 bases, leaving 18 bases between the germline ends. Germline V gene data show CDR1 as MNHEY and CDR2 as SMNVEV (reference sequence). CDR3 size: 16 residues. The CDR3 DNA sequence: TGTGCCAGCAGTTTTGGTCCGGGGTTTCGGGACGGGGAGCTGTTTTTT. Protein product: CASSFGPGFRDGELFF.

V gene TRBV7-8 combines with J gene TRBJ2-5, with a possible D match to TRBD1 (5 bases). CDR3 length: 14 residues. Trimming stripped 3 bases from V and 5 bases from J, with 13 bases between. Per germline, CDR1 SGHVS and CDR2 FQNEAQ. The CDR3 reads CASSFRGSWETQYF. The CDR3 DNA sequence: TGTGCCAGCAGCTTTAGGGGATCCTGGGAGACCCAGTACTTC.

The chain uses TRBV7-2 and TRBJ1-1, with D hard to call. CDR3 size: 13 residues. CDR1 and CDR2 from the germline V gene are SGHTA and FQGNSA. With 7 bases removed from V and 0 bases from J, the gap between germline ends came to 9 bases. This CDR3 reads CASNSSMNTEAFF. The CDR3 region has the DNA TGTGCCAGCAACTCCAGTATGAACACTGAAGCTTTCTTT.

The chain recombines TRBV27 with TRBJ2-7, with 11 bases that match TRBD2. This CDR3 region has 16 residues. The V gene end was trimmed by 1 base and the J gene end by 7 bases; junction bases not matched to a gene: 9. Looked up from germline, CDR1 is MNHEY and CDR2 is SMNVEV (reference sequence). CDR3 nucleotide sequence: TGTGCCAGCAGTTTATTCCCACTAGCGGGAGTGAAGGAGCAGTACTTC. It translates to CASSLFPLAGVKEQYF.

The table lists this clonotype with a few counts. The chain joins TRBV7-8 to TRBJ1-1; D unresolved. The germline gives CDR1 SGHVS, CDR2 FQNEAQ. Trimming cost V 1 base and J 6 bases, with 12 bases left between them. The CDR3 sequence is 14 residues long. The CDR3 bases are TGTGCCAGCAGCTTAGTGGTGGGCCCCTCTGAAGCTTTCTTT. It is translated as CASSLVVGPSEAFF.

This clonotype was counted many times. The gene calls are TRBV6-6 and TRBJ2-1; D possibly matches TRBD1 or TRBD2 (6 bases each). There are 15 residues in the CDR3. With 2 bases removed from V and 5 bases from J, the gap between germline ends came to 13 bases. The germline gives CDR1 MNHNY, CDR2 SVGAGI (reference sequence). The CDR3 spells CASSYGGGPNNEQFF. The CDR3 nucleotides read TGTGCCAGCAGTTACGGAGGGGGTCCAAACAATGAGCAGTTCTTC.

This clonotype came up a few times. V usage is TRBV7-6 and J usage is TRBJ2-5; 7 nucleotides align to TRBD2. The CDR3 loop spans 13 amino acids. V trimming: 5 bases; J trimming: 5 bases; junction bases outside the gene matches: 5. Germline loops: CDR1 SGHVS, CDR2 FNYEAQ. The CDR3 DNA is TGTGCCAGCAGCCCGAATAGCGGGGAGACCCAGTACTTC. This codes for CASSPNSGETQYF.

The V and J genes are TRBV29-1 and TRBJ2-5, with 8 bases identical to TRBD1. Germline V gene data show CDR1 as SQVTM and CDR2 as ANQGSEA. V shed 1 base and J 5 bases; nucleotides not matched to a gene: 3. The CDR3 is 13 residues long. CDR3 bases: TGCAGCGTTGAAGGCACAGGGGGTGAGACCCAGTACTTC. Protein sequence: CSVEGTGGETQYF.

J is TRBJ2-5 and V is TRBV5-1, with D perhaps assigned TRBD1 or TRBD2 (5 bases each). The CDR3 loop spans 14 amino acids. The germline CDR1 and CDR2 sequences are SGHRS and YFSETQ. V was pared by 4 bases and J by 4 bases, with 14 bases between. CDR3 loop: CASSRVGTGETQYF. The CDR3 nucleotides are TGCGCCAGCAGCCGTGTGGGGACGGGAGAGACCCAGTACTTC. Together with reference TRBV5-1 and TRBJ2-5, the CDR3 gives the full variable domain: KAGVTQTPRYLIKTRGQQVTLSCSPISGHRSVSWYQQTPGQGLQFLFEYFSETQRNKGNFPGRFSGRQFSNSRSEMNVSTLELGDSALYLCASSRVGTGETQYFGPGTRLLVL.

The J gene is TRBJ2-1, the V gene TRBV7-9; a weak D match, TRBD2 (6 bases). Germline CDR1 SEHNR, CDR2 FQNEAQ (reference sequence). CDR3 length: 15 residues. The ends were cut back, 5 bases at V and 0 bases at J, with 11 bases in the middle. For the CDR3, the DNA is TGTGCCAGCAGCCTCGGGAGCCGCTCCTACAATGAGCAGTTCTTC. Encoded protein: CASSLGSRSYNEQFF.

This clonotype was counted at least ten times. J is TRBJ1-4 and V is TRBV20-1; TRBD1 is a possible D gene (6 bases). V was pared by 6 bases and J by 4 bases, with 15 bases between. The CDR3 extends over 14 amino acids. CDR1 DFQATT and CDR2 SNEGSKA come from the germline V gene (reference sequence). The CDR3 DNA follows: TGCAGTGCCAATCCGGGAGGGGGTAATGAAAAACTGTTTTTT. Its translation is CSANPGGGNEKLFF.